Described below is a single T cell receptor beta chain sequence and its context. The entry originates in a study of blood T cell repertoires in COVID-19. Background on the study: T cells, B-cell-depleted T cells, or PBMCs provided the cDNA or gDNA that served as material.

This CDR3 comprises 16 residues. V shed 6 bases and J 7 bases; nucleotides not matched to a gene: 13. Germline CDR1 reads SGHTA; CDR2 reads FQGNSA. Seattle participants joined during active infection and were tracked over time. The protocol was immunoSEQ multiplex PCR, while the TCRdb copy is restricted to in-frame clones and leaves out a portion. The profile shows roughly 200,000 clones, 81% of them singletons. The chain joins TRBV7-2 to TRBJ2-1; 9 bases align to TRBD2. The receptor was derived from a woman in her thirties or forties with COVID-19, enrolled during active disease. Input material: peripheral blood. The CDR3 nucleotides are TGTGCCAGCAGGTTTCAAGTAGCGGGAGCTGCAAATGAGCAGTTCTTC. Translating it yields CASRFQVAGAANEQFF.